The 7 T cell receptor beta chains listed next were all sequenced from one sample in a study of cytomegalovirus exposure and HLA in healthy donors (dated by TCRdb to about 2017). The protocol used for the library was the immunoSEQ multiplex PCR assay. A mixture of 60 forward primers for TCR Vbeta segments and 13 reverse primers for TCR Jbeta segments was used in the multiplex PCR. Not all clones reach the TCRdb copy of this immuneACCESS table, which keeps in-frame sequences only. Checked studies attribute under half of the gap to unresolved V genes and leave the rest unexplained. Within this sample are around 190,000 clones, with 80% to 90% of them counted one time only. The ten largest clones capture less than 0.35% of the sample. The sample was PBMCs. The source is a woman aged 25-40 years in good health and CMV-seronegative.

The V call is TRBV28, the J call TRBJ2-7; a weak D match, TRBD1 (6 bases). V was clipped by 4 bases and J by 4 bases, with 17 bases between them. CDR3 length: 15 amino acids. The germline V gene encodes CDR1 MDHEN and CDR2 SYDVKM. CDR3 DNA: TGTGCCAGCAGTTCACAGGGTTTAGATCGGTACGAGCAGTACTTC. Protein sequence: CASSSQGLDRYEQYF.

The V and J genes are TRBV27 and TRBJ2-1; TRBD2 agrees at 10 bases. The germline V gene encodes CDR1 MNHEY and CDR2 SMNVEV (reference sequence). CDR3 length: 15 amino acids. With 2 bases clipped from V and 6 bases from J, the junction kept 4 bases outside the gene matches. CDR3 in DNA: TGTGCCAGCAGTTTACTAGCGGGAGTATTCAATGAGCAGTTCTTC. Its translation: CASSLLAGVFNEQFF.

The gene calls are TRBV27 and TRBJ2-1; TRBD2 aligns across 10 bases. V lost 5 bases to trimming and J lost 3 bases; unmatched junction nucleotides: 7. CDR3 length: 16 amino acids. Germline V gene data show CDR1 as MNHEY and CDR2 as SMNVEV (reference sequence). The CDR3 reads CASSPLAGDNYNEQFF. Here the CDR3 DNA reads TGTGCCAGCAGTCCTCTAGCGGGAGATAACTACAATGAGCAGTTCTTC.

The chain combines TRBV5-1 with TRBJ1-1, with 8 bases that match TRBD1. The CDR3 extends over 13 amino acids. The germline V gene has CDR1 SGHRS and CDR2 YFSETQ. V shed 4 bases, J shed 4 bases, and the junction held 3 bases outside the gene matches. In DNA form, the CDR3 reads TGCGCCAGCAGCCAGGGACAGGCCACTGAAGCTTTCTTT. Translating gives CASSQGQATEAFF.

The rearrangement links TRBV7-8 to TRBJ1-5; D is unclear. From germline, CDR1 is SGHVS and CDR2 FQNEAQ. This CDR3 spans 15 amino acids. V was cut by 2 bases and J by 7 bases, with 15 bases left in between. The CDR3 DNA reads as TGTGCCAGCAGCTTACTCGGCTTACTGAGGCAGCCCCAGCATTTT. Residues: CASSLLGLLRQPQHF.

The rearrangement uses TRBV6-5 and TRBJ1-1; D may be TRBD1 (5 bases). The V end lost 0 bases, the J end lost 11 bases, and 16 bases lay between the germline ends. The CDR3 length is 14 residues. Germline CDR1 and CDR2: MNHEY and SVGAGI. CDR3 sequence (DNA): TGTGCCAGCAGTTACTCGGGGCCCGCCTCAGCCGCTTTCTTT. Translation: CASSYSGPASAAFF.

The chain uses TRBV7-9 and TRBJ1-1, with D possibly matching TRBD1 (6 bases). Per germline, CDR1 SEHNR and CDR2 FQNEAQ (reference sequence). CDR3 size: 14 residues. Trimming took off 5 bases at V and 6 bases at J, with 16 bases between the two ends. The CDR3 bases are TGTGCCAGCAGCGTAGAGGGGGGGACGGCTGAAGCTTTCTTT. This gives the protein CASSVEGGTAEAFF. Combining the CDR3 with reference TRBV7-9 and TRBJ1-1 gives the whole variable domain DTGVSQNPRHKITKRGQNVTFRCDPISEHNRLYWYRQTLGQGPEFLTYFQNEAQLEKSRLLSDRFSAERPKGSFSTLEIQRTEQGDSAMYLCASSVEGGTAEAFFGQGTRLTVV.